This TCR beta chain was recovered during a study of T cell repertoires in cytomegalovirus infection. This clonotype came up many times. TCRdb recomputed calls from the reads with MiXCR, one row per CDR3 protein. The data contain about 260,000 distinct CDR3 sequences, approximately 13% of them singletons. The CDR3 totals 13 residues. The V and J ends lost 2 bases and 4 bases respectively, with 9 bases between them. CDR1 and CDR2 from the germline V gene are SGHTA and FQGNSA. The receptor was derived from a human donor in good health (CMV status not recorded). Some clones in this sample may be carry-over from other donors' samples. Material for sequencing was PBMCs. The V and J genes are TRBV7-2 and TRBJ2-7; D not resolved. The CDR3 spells CASSLSGRYEQYF. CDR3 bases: TGTGCCAGCAGCTTATCAGGTCGGTACGAGCAGTACTTC.